Presented here are 10 T cell receptor beta chains from one specimen sequenced in a study of T cells after yellow fever vaccination. TCRdb re-called the 5' RACE reads with MiXCR, one entry per CDR3 protein. The sample consists of about 350,000 distinct CDR3 sequences, about 7.8% of them appearing once. Specimen: PBMCs, collected more than 35 days after the first yellow fever vaccination. The receptor set was obtained from a man aged 18-30 years who received the YFV17D yellow fever vaccine.

This sequence joins TRBV4-3 and TRBJ2-7; 10 nucleotides align to TRBD1. The CDR3 contains 16 residues. Germline V CDR1 and CDR2: LGHNA, YSLEER. Trimming at V came to 4 bases and at J to 4 bases, leaving 10 bases not matched to a gene. The DNA for the CDR3 is TGCGCCAGCAGCCGTGTCAGCGGACAGGGGGGATACGAGCAGTACTTC. This gives the protein CASSRVSGQGGYEQYF.

The chain employs TRBV5-1 and TRBJ2-1, with TRBD2 as a possible D gene (7 bases). Looked up from germline, CDR1 is SGHRS and CDR2 is YFSETQ. Trimming took off 7 bases at V and 7 bases at J, with 21 bases between the two ends. This CDR3 has 15 residues. The CDR3 nucleotides read TGCGCCAGCTACGGGTCGGGGGGCCTCCCTAATGAGCAGTTCTTC. Translated: CASYGSGGLPNEQFF. The full variable domain, with the rest looked up from reference TRBV5-1 and TRBJ2-1, is KAGVTQTPRYLIKTRGQQVTLSCSPISGHRSVSWYQQTPGQGLQFLFEYFSETQRNKGNFPGRFSGRQFSNSRSEMNVSTLELGDSALYLCASYGSGGLPNEQFFGPGTRLTVL.

This clonotype has more than one count but fewer than ten. The chain couples TRBV12-3 or TRBV12-4 to TRBJ1-6, with 7 bases aligning to TRBD1. Trimming took 8 bases from V and 3 from J; bases not matched to a gene: 7. This CDR3 contains 15 residues. The CDR3 spells CASGNRDSYNSPLHF. The CDR3 region has the DNA TGTGCCAGCGGGAACCGGGACAGCTATAATTCACCCCTCCACTTT.

This clonotype was seen more than once but under ten times. The genes are TRBV5-6 and TRBJ2-2, with TRBD1 matching 7 bases. There are 15 residues in the CDR3. The J segment lost 6 bases and the V segment lost 4 bases, leaving 9 bases of the junction unmatched. Germline V lookup: CDR1 SGHDT, CDR2 YYEEEE. Here the CDR3 reads CASSPQGGRPGELFF. The CDR3 bases are TGTGCCAGCAGCCCTCAAGGGGGCCGTCCCGGGGAGCTGTTTTTT.

V usage is TRBV6-1 and J usage is TRBJ2-7; D not certain. The V gene lost 2 bases and the J gene lost 4 bases, with 15 bases spanning the gap. CDR1 is MNHNS, CDR2 SASEGT, per germline. The CDR3 consists of 15 residues. The DNA of the CDR3 is TGTGCCAGCAGTGAAATCGAATTGAGGAAATACGAGCAGTACGTC. Translated: CASSEIELRKYEQYV.

This clonotype was recorded a few times. The V call is TRBV10-2, the J call TRBJ2-5; D gene uncertain. This CDR3 has 16 residues. V lost 2 bases and J 4 bases, leaving 17 bases between the germline ends. CDR1 is WSHSY, CDR2 SAAADI, per germline. CDR3 loop: CASSEPVALPGETQYF. For the CDR3, the DNA is TGCGCCAGCAGTGAGCCGGTAGCCCTCCCGGGAGAGACCCAGTACTTC.

This clonotype turned up a few times. V usage is TRBV20-1 and J usage is TRBJ2-1; unclear D gene. The V and J ends lost 3 bases and 4 bases respectively, with 7 bases between them. Germline CDR1 is DFQATT and CDR2 is SNEGSKA (reference sequence). The CDR3 extends over 12 amino acids. DNA of the CDR3: TGCAGTGCTAGCCAGGTTTACAATGAGCAGTTCTTC. It codes for CSASQVYNEQFF.

This clonotype appeared a few times. The genes are TRBV4-3 and TRBJ1-2; 7 bases are a match to TRBD1. CDR1 and CDR2 (germline): LGHNA, YSLEER. J was trimmed by 2 bases and V by 3 bases; bases with no gene match: 9. The CDR3 runs 16 residues. Here the CDR3 reads CASSQLTGVSNYGYTF. CDR3 coding DNA: TGCGCCAGCAGCCAGCTCACAGGGGTCTCGAACTATGGCTACACCTTC.

V and J are TRBV20-1 and TRBJ1-5, with D unclear. Germline loops: CDR1 DFQATT, CDR2 SNEGSKA (reference sequence). The CDR3 sequence is 13 residues long. The DNA of the CDR3 is TGCAGCGACGAGGGTTGGAGCAATCAGCCCCAGCATTTT. As protein: CSDEGWSNQPQHF.

This chain joins TRBV29-1 and TRBJ2-1; D not certain. Germline V lookup: CDR1 SQVTM, CDR2 ANQGSEA. V lost 2 bases and J lost 9, with 11 bases in between. The CDR3 has 12 amino acids. The CDR3 region is CSVERARAEQFF. The CDR3, as DNA: TGCAGCGTTGAACGAGCTCGGGCTGAGCAGTTCTTC.